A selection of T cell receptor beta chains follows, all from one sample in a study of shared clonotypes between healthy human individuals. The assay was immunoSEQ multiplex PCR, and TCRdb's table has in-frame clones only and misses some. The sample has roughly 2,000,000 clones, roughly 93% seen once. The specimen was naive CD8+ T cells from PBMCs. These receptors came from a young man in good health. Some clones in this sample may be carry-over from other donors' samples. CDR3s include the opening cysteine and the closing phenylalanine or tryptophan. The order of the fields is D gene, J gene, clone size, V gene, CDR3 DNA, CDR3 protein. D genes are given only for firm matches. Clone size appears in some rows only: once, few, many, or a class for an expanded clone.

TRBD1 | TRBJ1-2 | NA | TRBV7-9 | TGTGCCAGCAGTCGCCTAATGACAGGGGGCAATGGCTACACCTTC | CASSRLMTGGNGYTF
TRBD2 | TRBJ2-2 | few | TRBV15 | TGTGCCACCAGCCGTCGGGCTAGCGGAAACACCGGGGAGCTGTTTTTT | CATSRRASGNTGELFF
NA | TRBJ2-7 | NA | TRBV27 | TGTGCCAGCAGTTTCCCAGGGCCTGTCACCTACGAGCAGTACTTC | CASSFPGPVTYEQYF
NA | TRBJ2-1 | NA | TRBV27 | TGTGCCAGCAGGGACCTTTCATCCTACAATGAGCAGTTCTTC | CASRDLSSYNEQFF
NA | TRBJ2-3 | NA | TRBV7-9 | TGTGCCAGCAGCTTTGGGGCAGATACGCAGTATTTT | CASSFGADTQYF
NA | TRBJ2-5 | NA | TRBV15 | TGTGCCACCAGCAGAGGAGGGGCCGAACAAGAGACCCAGTACTTC | CATSRGGAEQETQYF
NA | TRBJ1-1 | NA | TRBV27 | TGTGCCAGCAGTTTTCTGGGAGACACTGAAGCTTTCTTT | CASSFLGDTEAFF
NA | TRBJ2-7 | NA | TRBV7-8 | TGTGCCAGCAGCTTAGGAGCGTCCGAGCAGTACTTC | CASSLGASEQYF
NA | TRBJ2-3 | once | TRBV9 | TGTGCCAGCAGCGTAGAGGACGGATTCACAGATACGCAGTATTTT | CASSVEDGFTDTQYF
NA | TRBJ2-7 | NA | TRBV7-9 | TGTGCCAGCAGCCGGCCCCAAGGAGAGCAGTACTTC | CASSRPQGEQYF
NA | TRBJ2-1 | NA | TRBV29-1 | TGCAGCGTTGTTAGGGTTGGGAATGAGCAGTTCTTC | CSVVRVGNEQFF
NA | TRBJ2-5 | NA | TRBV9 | TGTGCCAGCAGCTCGGGGATTAGGGAGACCCAGTACTTC | CASSSGIRETQYF
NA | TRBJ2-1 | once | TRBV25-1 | TGTGCCAGCAGTGAGGGACTCGAACCCTACAATGAGCAGTTCTTC | CASSEGLEPYNEQFF